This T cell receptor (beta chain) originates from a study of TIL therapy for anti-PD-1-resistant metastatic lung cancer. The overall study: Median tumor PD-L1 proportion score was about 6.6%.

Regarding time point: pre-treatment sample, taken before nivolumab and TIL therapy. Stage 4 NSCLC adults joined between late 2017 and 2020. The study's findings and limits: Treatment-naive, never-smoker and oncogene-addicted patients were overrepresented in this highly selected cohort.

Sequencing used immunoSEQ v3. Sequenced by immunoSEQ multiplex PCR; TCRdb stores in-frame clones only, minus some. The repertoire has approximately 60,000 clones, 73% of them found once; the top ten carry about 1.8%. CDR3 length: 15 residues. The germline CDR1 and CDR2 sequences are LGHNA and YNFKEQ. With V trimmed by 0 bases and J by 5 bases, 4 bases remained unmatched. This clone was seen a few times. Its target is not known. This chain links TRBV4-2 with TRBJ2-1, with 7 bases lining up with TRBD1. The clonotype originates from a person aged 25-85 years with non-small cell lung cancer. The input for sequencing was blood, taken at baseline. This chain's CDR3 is CASSQEGQRNNEQFF. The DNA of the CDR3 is TGTGCCAGCAGCCAAGAGGGACAGAGGAACAATGAGCAGTTCTTC.